The next 21 T cell receptor beta chains were all read from a single sample in a study of spatial heterogeneity in lung cancer. Whole-study findings and limits: It was found that expanded intratumoral alpha and beta TCR counts tracked tumor mutation counts.

TCRdb processed the 5' RACE reads anew with MiXCR; each CDR3 protein has one entry. The top ten clones hold 21% of a sample with around 100,000 distinct CDR3 sequences, 4.4% of them seen once. The time point here: sample taken at primary tumor resection. No antigen has been identified for these receptors. The input for sequencing was lung tumor tissue, taken at surgery. The receptors here all came from a male donor with early-stage non-small cell lung cancer.

This clonotype was seen ten or more times. This chain uses TRBV7-9 with TRBJ2-3, with 8 bases identical to TRBD2. The CDR3 extends over 16 amino acids. J was trimmed by 2 bases and V by 3 bases; bases with no gene match: 7. The germline gives CDR1 SEHNR, CDR2 FQNEAQ (reference sequence). The CDR3 DNA reads as TGTGCCAGCAGCTTCGGGGAGCGGGAGTCCACAGATACGCAGTATTTT. Residues: CASSFGERESTDTQYF.

This clonotype has at least ten counts. The chain joins TRBV5-1 to TRBJ2-7; tentative D call: TRBD2 (5 bases). Trimming removed 4 bases from V and 2 bases from J, with 16 bases in between. Germline CDR1 and CDR2: SGHRS and YFSETQ. The CDR3 has 15 amino acids. This chain's CDR3 is CASSPASEAAYEQYF. The CDR3 DNA reads as TGCGCCAGCAGCCCGGCGTCGGAGGCAGCCTACGAGCAGTACTTC.

The rearrangement uses TRBV3-1 and TRBJ2-1; D uncertain. V was pared by 4 bases and J by 8 bases, with 6 bases between. Per the germline V gene, CDR1 is LGHDT and CDR2 is YNNKEL (reference sequence). This CDR3 region has 11 residues. The chain's CDR3 is CASSRRYEQFF. In nucleotides, the CDR3 is TGTGCCAGCAGCCGTCGCTATGAGCAGTTCTTC.

This clonotype showed up many times. The chain has TRBV28 and TRBJ1-5; 7 nucleotides agree with TRBD1. There are 12 residues in the CDR3. With V trimmed by 10 bases and J by 7 bases, 7 bases remained unmatched. Germline CDR1 is MDHEN and CDR2 is SYDVKM. CDR3 bases: TGTGCCACCAGGGGGGGTGACCAGCCCCAGCATTTT. This encodes CATRGGDQPQHF.

This clonotype came up many times. This sequence joins TRBV20-1 and TRBJ1-1; D not certain. The germline gives CDR1 DFQATT, CDR2 SNEGSKA (reference sequence). The CDR3 contains 15 residues. The V gene lost 1 base and the J gene lost 1 base, with 13 bases spanning the gap. The chain's CDR3 is CSARAPSTGNTEAFF. The CDR3 region has the DNA TGCAGTGCTAGAGCCCCCTCGACCGGGAACACTGAAGCTTTCTTT.

Concerning this clonotype: This may stem from a read error, because a much larger clone lies one nucleotide away. The chain has TRBV3-1 and TRBJ1-2; D gene uncertain. Trimming removed 5 bases from V and 4 bases from J, with 5 bases in between. Germline loops: CDR1 LGHDT, CDR2 YNNKEL (reference sequence). This CDR3 is built from 11 residues. The CDR3, as DNA: TGTGCCAGCAGCAGATGCTATGGCTACACCTTC. This sequence encodes CASSRCYGYTF.

This clonotype occurred many times. V gene TRBV25-1 combines with J gene TRBJ1-4; a possible D gene is TRBD1 (6 bases). Germline CDR1 reads MGHDK; CDR2 reads SYGVNS. V dropped 3 bases and J dropped 8 bases, with 16 bases sitting between them. CDR3 length: 15 amino acids. The CDR3 DNA reads as TGTGCCAGCAGTGAGTTTTCAGGGGCCAGGGAAAAACTGTTTTTT. Translated: CASSEFSGAREKLFF. The whole variable domain, filled in from reference TRBV25-1 and TRBJ1-4, reads EADIYQTPRYLVIGTGKKITLECSQTMGHDKMYWYQQDPGMELHLIHYSYGVNSTEKGDLSSESTVSRIRTEHFPLTLESARPSHTSQYLCASSEFSGAREKLFFGSGTQLSVL.

This clonotype showed up many times. V is TRBV4-2 and J is TRBJ2-7; 11 positions match TRBD2. The CDR3 extends over 16 amino acids. The germline V gene has CDR1 LGHNA and CDR2 YNFKEQ. J lost 5 bases, V lost 4 bases, and 10 bases had no gene match. The CDR3 sequence is CASSPIAGGDANEQYF. The DNA for the CDR3 is TGTGCCAGCAGCCCGATAGCGGGAGGGGATGCTAACGAGCAGTACTTC.

This clonotype came up a few times. The V call is TRBV29-1, the J call TRBJ2-7; unclear D gene. There are 13 residues in the CDR3. The germline gives CDR1 SQVTM, CDR2 ANQGSEA. Trimming cost V 6 bases and J 0 bases, with 12 bases left between them. The CDR3 region has the DNA TGCAGCGTCGGAAAACTGAGCTCCTACGAGCAGTACTTC. Residues: CSVGKLSSYEQYF.

The table lists this clonotype with many counts. This chain uses TRBV28 with TRBJ1-5; 7 bases fit TRBD1. This CDR3 contains 17 residues. V shed 6 bases and J 0 bases; nucleotides not matched to a gene: 11. Per germline, CDR1 MDHEN and CDR2 SYDVKM. CDR3 loop: CASSRTGIYYSNQPQHF. In DNA form, the CDR3 reads TGTGCCAGCAGCCGGACAGGTATCTATTATAGCAATCAGCCCCAGCATTTT.

This clonotype was detected ten times or more. The chain carries TRBV4-1 and TRBJ2-3; 8 bases line up with TRBD2. CDR1 and CDR2 (germline): MGHRA, YSYEKL. J gave up 0 bases and V 2 bases, and 4 bases lay outside the gene matches. The CDR3 sequence is 16 residues long. In DNA, the CDR3 is TGCGCCAGCAGCCAATTAGCGGGAAGTAGCACAGATACGCAGTATTTT. It encodes CASSQLAGSSTDTQYF.

This clonotype appeared many times. The V gene is TRBV4-1, the J gene TRBJ2-1; 7 bases line up with TRBD2. The V gene's germline CDR1 is MGHRA and CDR2 YSYEKL. The CDR3 runs 16 residues. V dropped 1 base and J dropped 5; count of bases not matched to a gene: 8. CDR3 amino acids: CASSQVRAGLNNEQFF. The CDR3 DNA follows: TGCGCCAGCAGCCAAGTTAGAGCGGGACTGAACAATGAGCAGTTCTTC.

This clonotype was seen ten or more times. V gene TRBV7-8 combines with J gene TRBJ2-1, with a possible D match to TRBD1 (6 bases). Germline CDR1 and CDR2: SGHVS and FQNEAQ. The CDR3 consists of 15 residues. Trimming removed 5 bases from V and 5 bases from J, with 16 bases in between. Written as DNA, the CDR3 is TGTGCCAGCAGCCAGCCGGGACACTACGACAATGAGCAGTTCTTC. Translated, it gives CASSQPGHYDNEQFF.

This clonotype came up a few times. The chain recombines TRBV28 with TRBJ2-1; 9 bases are a match to TRBD2. In germline, CDR1 is MDHEN, CDR2 SYDVKM. This CDR3 contains 15 residues. V was pared by 8 bases and J by 0 bases, with 5 bases of the junction left unmatched. The DNA of the CDR3 is TGTGCCAGCGGACTAGCGCAGAGCTCCTACAATGAGCAGTTCTTC. This sequence encodes CASGLAQSSYNEQFF.

This clonotype was counted many times. This chain uses TRBV27 with TRBJ1-3; D is possibly TRBD1 (5 bases). Germline lookup yields CDR1 MNHEY and CDR2 SMNVEV (reference sequence). V was trimmed by 6 bases and J by 4 bases, leaving 16 bases between them. The CDR3 is 15 amino acids. CDR3: CASSPLGARGNTIYF. The CDR3 DNA reads as TGTGCCAGCAGCCCCCTAGGGGCGCGAGGAAACACCATATATTTT.

This clonotype has ten or more counts. The CDR3 coding sequence is TGTGCCAGCAGACCCAGCACAGATACGCAGTATTTT. It is translated as CASRPSTDTQYF. This chain joins TRBV12-3 or TRBV12-4 and TRBJ2-3; D is unresolved. The V end was cut by 6 bases, the J end by 0 bases, with 4 bases between. The CDR3 extends over 12 amino acids.

This clonotype has at least ten counts. The V gene is TRBV9, the J gene TRBJ2-2, with D perhaps given as TRBD1 or TRBD2 (6 bases each). Germline CDR1 SGDLS, CDR2 YYNGEE. The CDR3 consists of 15 residues. The V and J ends lost 3 bases and 2 bases respectively, with 11 bases between them. The CDR3 DNA reads as TGTGCCAGCAGCGAGGGGGGAGGTAACACCGGGGAGCTGTTTTTT. This sequence encodes CASSEGGGNTGELFF.

This clonotype was picked up many times. The V gene is TRBV27, the J gene TRBJ2-5, with D possibly TRBD2 on 5 matching bases. The CDR3 totals 13 residues. The ends were cut back, 7 bases at V and 0 bases at J, with 9 bases in the middle. Germline CDR1 is MNHEY and CDR2 is SMNVEV (reference sequence). The CDR3: CASKSGNQETQYF. The CDR3 DNA follows: TGTGCCAGCAAATCCGGGAACCAAGAGACCCAGTACTTC.

This clonotype was seen a handful of times. This chain connects TRBV12-3 or TRBV12-4 to TRBJ2-5; D is unclear. CDR3 length equals 14 residues. The V end was cut by 3 bases, the J end by 2 bases, with 10 bases between. The CDR3: CASSFDAKQETQYF. Written as DNA, the CDR3 is TGTGCCAGCAGTTTCGACGCCAAGCAAGAGACCCAGTACTTC.

This chain connects TRBV27 to TRBJ2-3; weak D call: TRBD1 (7 bases). The CDR3 length is 15 residues. Trimming pared 5 bases from V and 3 bases from J, leaving 15 bases between. Germline loops: CDR1 MNHEY, CDR2 SMNVEV (reference sequence). DNA for the CDR3: TGTGCCAGCAGTGGAGGGGGCCTCCCGACAGATACGCAGTATTTT. Its translation is CASSGGGLPTDTQYF.

This clonotype has only a few counts. One junction end does not reproduce the germline sequence, and a read error may be involved. The genes are TRBV12-3 or TRBV12-4 and TRBJ1-1; perhaps TRBD1 as D (5 bases). The CDR3 extends over 15 amino acids. Written as DNA, the CDR3 is TGTGCCAGCACCCTCAGCGACAGCCTGAACGCTGAAGCTTTCTTT. It encodes CASTLSDSLNAEAFF.